This TCR beta chain appears in the sequencing data of a study of blood T cell repertoires in COVID-19. The wider study: There were acute and convalescent COVID-19 samples, and they came from the United States, Italy and Spain.

Assay used: immunoSEQ multiplex PCR; TCRdb lists only in-frame clones, some missing. The profile covers tens of thousands of clones, with approximately 79% appearing a single time and approximately 16% taken by the ten largest. Sample: peripheral blood. This sequence was found in a woman aged 80 or over with active or convalescent COVID-19.

The CDR3 DNA is TGTGCCAGCAGCCTAGACAATTATGAGCAGTTCTTC. It is translated as CASSLDNYEQFF. The V gene is TRBV9, the J gene TRBJ2-1; D is unresolved. The germline V gene has CDR1 SGDLS and CDR2 YYNGEE. This CDR3 contains 12 residues. V lost 4 bases to trimming and J lost 8 bases, with 10 bases between them.